This record covers a single TCR beta chain. Its antigen has not been determined. No quality values exist for individual bases; no much larger clone is one base distant. The data were taken from a study of control samples from healthy donors and cancer patients (dated by TCRdb to the early 2020s). Libraries came from the immunoSEQ multiplex PCR assay. Held by TCRdb, this immuneACCESS table contains in-frame sequences only and omits some clones. Under half of the omission traces to an unresolved V gene where checked; the cause of the rest is unknown. Recorded for this sample are around 200,000 clones; just under 95% of them occurred a single time. Approximately 1.5% of the sample comes from the top ten. The germline V gene specifies SGHNT as CDR1 and YENEEA as CDR2. The germline ends are 8 bases apart after V is trimmed by 5 bases and J by 1 base. From its cysteine to its phenylalanine, the CDR3 spans 13 amino acids. Only the CDR3 part of the read is kept: 39 bases, read in frame from the first base.

This clonotype was obtained from a man between 18 and 29 years old in good health. Sequenced input: blood. The chain was built from TRBV11-3 and TRBJ2-5; no D segment can be confidently identified. The CDR3 protein sequence reads: CASSRTSQETQYF. The DNA sequence is given as TGTGCCAGCAGCCGTACCTCCCAAGAGACCCAGTACTTC.